The entry that follows covers one T cell receptor beta chain sequence. Its cognate antigen is unknown. Repertoires were generated with immunoSEQ multiplex PCR, while TCRdb's copy carries only in-frame clones and drops some. The table has about 220,000 clones, almost 90% seen once. The source of the sample is a study of cytomegalovirus exposure and HLA in healthy donors. At the level of the study: The approximately 120 validation repertoires and the 666 first-cohort repertoires shared a platform, a later analysis reported.

Trimming removed 4 bases at V and 2 bases at J, with 19 bases between. Looked up from germline, CDR1 is SGHTA and CDR2 is FQGTGA. The CDR3 sequence is 17 residues long. Findings of the study overall: The authors enumerated around 150 TCR beta chains as linked to cytomegalovirus.

The sample comprised PBMCs. The chain joins TRBV7-3 to TRBJ2-3; the D gene is possibly TRBD2 (6 bases). The TCR sequence derives from a woman younger than 35 in good health and CMV-seronegative. The CDR3 protein is CASSSKPRDSITDTQYF. The CDR3 nucleotides read TGTGCCAGCAGCTCAAAGCCCCGGGACTCCATCACAGATACGCAGTATTTT.